These 25 T cell receptor beta chains share one sample of origin, sequenced in a study of long-term antiretroviral therapy in people with HIV. A v3.0 immunoSEQ assay was performed at survey level. Using immunoSEQ multiplex PCR, the repertoire was profiled, and TCRdb retains in-frame clones only, with some absent. Seen here are 35,000 to 55,000 clones, roughly 96% observed once, and the top ten hold less than 3.5%. Specimen: unsorted PBMCs, collected 3.7 years after starting antiretroviral therapy. These receptors originate from a woman aged 45 to 65 with HIV.

The V and J genes are TRBV7-2 and TRBJ2-2, with 7 positions matching TRBD2. Germline assignment: CDR1 SGHTA and CDR2 FQGNSA. The CDR3 runs to 15 residues. V was clipped by 4 bases and J by 6 bases; unmatched bases: 8. The CDR3 DNA is TGTGCCAGCAGCTACAGCGGGGCACGGTCCGGGGAGCTGTTTTTT. Translated, it gives CASSYSGARSGELFF.

The chain is built from TRBV4-3 and TRBJ1-2; the D gene is possibly TRBD1 (5 bases). V was trimmed by 0 bases and J by 5 bases, leaving 10 bases between them. Germline lookup yields CDR1 LGHNA and CDR2 YSLEER. The CDR3 extends over 14 amino acids. The CDR3 bases are TGCGCCAGCAGCCAAGATAGGCCAGGGTATGGCTACACCTTC. It is translated as CASSQDRPGYGYTF.

This chain joins TRBV6-1 and TRBJ1-6; D unresolved. CDR3 length equals 14 residues. Germline values: CDR1 MNHNS, CDR2 SASEGT. V was cut by 3 bases and J by 4 bases, with 7 bases left in between. The CDR3 region has the DNA TGTGCCAGCAGTGAGGGCCTTTATAATTCACCCCTCCACTTT. Translated, it gives CASSEGLYNSPLHF.

The V gene is TRBV5-1, the J gene TRBJ2-7; possibly TRBD1 or TRBD2 for D (6 bases each). There are 14 residues in the CDR3. V dropped 0 bases and J dropped 5 bases, with 12 bases sitting between them. Germline CDR1 reads SGHRS; CDR2 reads YFSETQ. Here the CDR3 DNA reads TGCGCCAGCAGCTTGGAGTGGGGGGCCCACGAGCAGTACTTC. The encoded protein is CASSLEWGAHEQYF.

This chain uses TRBV7-9 with TRBJ1-2, with 8 bases fitting TRBD1. Germline V gene data show CDR1 as SEHNR and CDR2 as FQNEAQ (reference sequence). CDR3 size: 14 residues. V was clipped by 5 bases and J by 4 bases; unmatched bases: 6. CDR3 in amino acids: CASSRGQDFYGYTF. Here the CDR3 DNA reads TGTGCCAGCAGCCGGGGACAGGACTTCTATGGCTACACCTTC.

The rearrangement uses TRBV2 and TRBJ2-5, with 10 bases identical to TRBD2. Germline-derived CDR1 and CDR2 are SNHLY and FYNNEI. Trimming at V came to 8 bases and at J to 5 bases, leaving 8 bases not matched to a gene. The CDR3 covers 14 residues. For the CDR3, the DNA is TGTGCCAGCCGAGCGGGGGGGCCGGGGGAGACCCAGTACTTC. It translates to CASRAGGPGETQYF.

The chain employs TRBV7-6 and TRBJ2-5; 13 bases fit TRBD2. This CDR3 spans 19 amino acids. V was clipped by 5 bases and J by 5 bases; unmatched bases: 17. Germline CDR1 SGHVS, CDR2 FNYEAQ. CDR3 in amino acids: CASSKLAGGPKGAGETQYF. The CDR3 nucleotides read TGTGCCAGCAGCAAACTAGCGGGGGGGCCTAAGGGGGCCGGGGAGACCCAGTACTTC.

The chain uses TRBV7-2 and TRBJ2-7, with TRBD2 identical over 9 bases. V was clipped by 1 base and J by 2 bases; unmatched bases: 3. The CDR3 contains 15 residues. Per the germline V gene, CDR1 is SGHTA and CDR2 is FQGNSA. The CDR3 region is CASSLGGGGAYEQYF. The CDR3 bases are TGTGCCAGCAGCTTAGGGGGCGGGGGGGCCTACGAGCAGTACTTC.

The chain links TRBV6-5 to TRBJ2-5; 7 positions match TRBD2. The CDR3 contains 12 residues. Germline CDR1 MNHEY, CDR2 SVGAGI. The J segment lost 7 bases and the V segment lost 5 bases, leaving 4 bases of the junction unmatched. Written as DNA, the CDR3 is TGTGCCAGCAGTCGGACGGGGGGGACCCAGTACTTC. It is translated as CASSRTGGTQYF.

This rearrangement joins TRBV5-1 to TRBJ2-5; TRBD1 aligns across 7 bases. The V segment lost 4 bases and the J segment 5 bases; nucleotides outside the gene matches: 8. The CDR3 is 14 amino acids. Germline V CDR1 and CDR2: SGHRS, YFSETQ. The CDR3 DNA sequence: TGCGCCAGCAGCCGGGACAGAGGTGCGGAGACCCAGTACTTC. Its protein is CASSRDRGAETQYF.

The V call is TRBV9, the J call TRBJ2-2, with D tentatively TRBD1 (6 bases). The V end lost 2 bases, the J end lost 4 bases, and 9 bases lay between the germline ends. The length of the CDR3 is 14 residues. Germline-derived CDR1 and CDR2 are SGDLS and YYNGEE. CDR3 in amino acids: CASSVQGGTGELFF. The CDR3 DNA follows: TGTGCCAGCAGCGTCCAAGGGGGCACCGGGGAGCTGTTTTTT.

V usage is TRBV19 and J usage is TRBJ1-4; TRBD1 matches at 12 bases. Germline lookup yields CDR1 LNHDA and CDR2 SQIVND (reference sequence). V shed 3 bases, J shed 7 bases, and the junction held 3 bases outside the gene matches. The CDR3 is made up of 15 amino acids. CDR3 sequence reads: CASSMWGQGAEKLFF. The CDR3 DNA reads TGTGCCAGTAGTATGTGGGGACAGGGGGCTGAAAAACTGTTTTTT. Based on the CDR3 plus reference TRBV19 and TRBJ1-4, the full variable domain is DGGITQSPKYLFRKEGQNVTLSCEQNLNHDAMYWYRQDPGQGLRLIYYSQIVNDFQKGDIAEGYSVSREKKESFPLTVTSAQKNPTAFYLCASSMWGQGAEKLFFGSGTQLSVL.

J is TRBJ1-2 and V is TRBV2; a weak D match, TRBD1 (5 bases). Germline values: CDR1 SNHLY, CDR2 FYNNEI. Trimming pared 6 bases from V and 4 bases from J, leaving 18 bases between. The CDR3 has 15 residues. CDR3 region: CASRDLMGRGYGYTF. For the CDR3, the DNA is TGTGCCAGCAGGGATCTGATGGGGCGAGGCTATGGCTACACCTTC.

The chain combines TRBV4-2 with TRBJ1-3, with 7 bases fitting TRBD1. The CDR3 length is 17 residues. Germline V gene data show CDR1 as LGHNA and CDR2 as YNFKEQ. After removal of 3 bases from V and 0 bases from J, the junction contained 8 bases not matched to a gene. For the CDR3, the DNA is TGTGCCAGCAGCCAGGCCCTAGGGACAGACTCTGGAAACACCATATATTTT. Amino acids: CASSQALGTDSGNTIYF.

Here the CDR3 reads CASSLVRGEGQPQHF. In DNA, the CDR3 is TGTGCCAGCAGCTTAGTAAGAGGTGAGGGTCAGCCCCAGCATTTT. V gene TRBV7-8 combines with J gene TRBJ1-5; D call uncertain. The germline V gene has CDR1 SGHVS and CDR2 FQNEAQ. This CDR3 region has 15 residues. V was shortened by 1 base and J by 6 bases, with 13 bases between the two germline ends.

The genes are TRBV7-2 and TRBJ1-6; 9 bases fit TRBD1. The CDR3 consists of 17 residues. Germline V gives CDR1 SGHTA, CDR2 FQGNSA. The J segment lost 7 bases and the V segment lost 1 base, leaving 8 bases of the junction unmatched. The DNA of the CDR3 is TGTGCCAGCAGCTTAGTGTCAGGTGGGACAGGGAATTCACCCCTCCACTTT. This encodes CASSLVSGGTGNSPLHF.

This sequence joins TRBV2 and TRBJ2-1; TRBD2 matches at 7 bases. Germline CDR1 SNHLY, CDR2 FYNNEI. V lost 2 bases to trimming and J lost 4 bases; unmatched junction nucleotides: 5. The CDR3 is made up of 15 amino acids. As DNA, the CDR3 is TGTGCCAGCAGTGAAAGGGCGGGAGCGTACAATGAGCAGTTCTTC. Its translation: CASSERAGAYNEQFF.

CDR3 coding DNA: TGTGCCAGCAGTTACTCCCGACAGGTTCCCGAGCAGTACTTC. Amino acid sequence: CASSYSRQVPEQYF. The V call is TRBV6-6, the J call TRBJ2-7, with D maybe TRBD1 (6 bases). The ends were cut back, 0 bases at V and 6 bases at J, with 12 bases in the middle. Germline loops: CDR1 MNHNY, CDR2 SVGAGI (reference sequence). The CDR3 is made up of 14 amino acids.

The V gene is TRBV6-6, the J gene TRBJ2-1; D gene uncertain. Trimming shortened V by 5 bases and J by 6 bases, and 14 bases separated the two germline ends. This CDR3 has 14 amino acids. The germline V gene encodes CDR1 MNHNY and CDR2 SVGAGI (reference sequence). The CDR3 sequence is CASSRPGQLNEQFF. The CDR3 region has the DNA TGTGCCAGCAGTAGGCCGGGCCAACTCAATGAGCAGTTCTTC.

This rearrangement joins TRBV6-4 to TRBJ2-1, with 8 bases fitting TRBD2. CDR1 is MRHNA, CDR2 SNTAGT, per germline. This CDR3 comprises 15 residues. The ends lost 4 bases at V and 4 bases at J; junction bases unmatched: 6. For the CDR3, the DNA is TGTGCCAGCAGTGCCTCGGGACTAGGGTACAATGAGCAGTTCTTC. Its protein product is CASSASGLGYNEQFF.

J is TRBJ1-5 and V is TRBV2, with D perhaps TRBD1 (5 bases). In germline, CDR1 is SNHLY, CDR2 FYNNEI. V was pared by 5 bases and J by 7 bases, with 15 bases between. CDR3 length: 14 residues. The CDR3 loop is CASSPGLRRQPQHF. The CDR3 region has the DNA TGTGCCAGCAGTCCGGGACTTCGGAGGCAGCCCCAGCATTTT.

The sample holds one count of this clone. The rearrangement links TRBV5-4 to TRBJ2-7, with unresolved D. The CDR3 runs 13 residues. Germline V lookup: CDR1 SGHNT, CDR2 YYREEE (reference sequence). The V gene lost 5 bases and the J gene lost 0 bases, with 9 bases spanning the gap. The CDR3 DNA follows: TGTGCCAGCAGTTCCCGATACTCCTACGAGCAGTACTTC. Its translation: CASSSRYSYEQYF.

The V gene is TRBV5-1, the J gene TRBJ2-7; D may correspond to TRBD1 or TRBD2 (5 bases each). This CDR3 has 14 amino acids. V was trimmed by 5 bases and J by 5 bases, leaving 17 bases between them. Germline V gene lookup returns CDR1 SGHRS and CDR2 YFSETQ. CDR3 in DNA: TGCGCCAGCAGGGGCGGGCAGGGTATCGACGAGCAGTACTTC. Translating gives CASRGGQGIDEQYF.

The chain couples TRBV11-2 to TRBJ2-5, with 10 bases identical to TRBD2. Trimming took 5 bases from V and 5 from J; bases not matched to a gene: 11. The CDR3 has 16 residues. CDR1 and CDR2 from the germline V gene are SGHAT and FQNNGV. CDR3 bases: TGTGCCAGCAGCCACGGCCAAGCGGGGGGGGATGAGACCCAGTACTTC. Its translation is CASSHGQAGGDETQYF.

This clone was counted a single time. The V call is TRBV7-3, the J call TRBJ2-2, with D possibly TRBD2 on 6 matching bases. Germline V gene data show CDR1 as SGHTA and CDR2 as FQGTGA. The CDR3 has 16 amino acids. V was clipped by 4 bases and J by 2 bases, with 14 bases between them. The DNA of the CDR3 is TGTGCCAGCAGCTCAAACGGGGGAGGAAACACCGGGGAGCTGTTTTTT. Protein: CASSSNGGGNTGELFF.